This T cell receptor (beta chain) was obtained from a study of beta chain features in type 1 diabetes. This clone has more than one count but fewer than ten. What it recognizes is unknown. J was trimmed by 6 bases and V by 0 bases; bases with no gene match: 3. The CDR3 runs to 14 residues. The germline gives CDR1 PRHDT, CDR2 FYEKMQ (reference sequence). Sorted CD4+ subsets: naive, central memory, regulatory, stem cell-like memory (CD45RO/CCR7/CD25/CD127/CD95/CD27 panel). Purities in excess of 98% were seen in all sorted populations. Every isolated RNA sample was fully reverse transcribed, so sequencing captured expressed TCRB transcripts. Only in-frame clones appear in the TCRdb table, and some are missing; sequencing was by immunoSEQ multiplex PCR. The sample lists around 650,000 clones, roughly an eighth seen once, with roughly 0.12% in the top ten. Whole-study findings and limits: Type 1 diabetes patients showed fewer insertions and more deletions at VDJ junctions. Significant though moderate, a shortening of TCRB CDR3s appeared in all four CD4+ subsets of Type 1 diabetes patients. For patients, the naive, central memory and Treg TCRB repertoires appeared more alike than for healthy donors.

The V call is TRBV13, the J call TRBJ2-7; 9 bases fit TRBD1. Sequenced input: naive CD4+ T cells from blood. The TCR comes from a man aged 30 to 39 with type 1 diabetes. CDR3 sequence: CASSLGGQGREQYF. The CDR3 DNA is TGTGCCAGCAGCTTAGGGGGACAGGGACGCGAGCAGTACTTC.